What follows is one T cell receptor beta chain and its context. Its antigen is currently unknown. The CDR3 sequence is 15 residues long. The ends were cut back, 4 bases at V and 0 bases at J, with 13 bases in the middle. CDR1 and CDR2 (germline): SGHNT, YYREEE (reference sequence). Measured with immunoSEQ multiplex PCR; TCRdb has only the in-frame clones, and not every one. Of about 320,000 clones in the sample, around 84% are singletons; the top ten hold 1.5% to 2.5%. Treatment noted: 15 to 20 received Ad26.COV2.S at low or high dose, single or two shots; about five received placebo; per-sample allocation not given. Sampling occurred on day 63 after the first vaccine or placebo injection. In Boston, an adult donor aged 18-55 years took part. As its vector, the vaccine had Ad26, which expressed Wuhan-strain SARS-CoV-2 spike. The record originates from a study of Ad26.COV2.S vaccination and SARS-CoV-2 variants.

Whole-study results and caveats: Breadth of non-spike TCRs did not differ between vaccinees and placebo recipients.

The sample was peripheral blood, taken in a trial of Ad26.COV2.S vaccine versus placebo. This TCR was recovered from a person aged 18-60 years who received the Ad26.COV2.S COVID-19 vaccine or a placebo. The chain combines TRBV5-4 with TRBJ1-1; D remains ambiguous. The CDR3 nucleotides read TGTGCCAGCAGCCCAAAGGAGGGTATGAACACTGAAGCTTTCTTT. It encodes CASSPKEGMNTEAFF.